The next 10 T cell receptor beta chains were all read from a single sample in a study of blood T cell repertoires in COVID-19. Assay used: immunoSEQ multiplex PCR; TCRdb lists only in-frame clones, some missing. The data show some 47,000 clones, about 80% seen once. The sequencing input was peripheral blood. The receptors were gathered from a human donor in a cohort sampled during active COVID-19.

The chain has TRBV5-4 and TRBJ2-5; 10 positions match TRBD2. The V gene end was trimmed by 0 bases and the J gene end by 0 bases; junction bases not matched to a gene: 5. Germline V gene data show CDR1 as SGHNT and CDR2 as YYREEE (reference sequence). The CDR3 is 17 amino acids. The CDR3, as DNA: TGTGCCAGCAGCTTGGCCGCTAGCGGGGGAAACCAAGAGACCCAGTACTTC. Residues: CASSLAASGGNQETQYF.

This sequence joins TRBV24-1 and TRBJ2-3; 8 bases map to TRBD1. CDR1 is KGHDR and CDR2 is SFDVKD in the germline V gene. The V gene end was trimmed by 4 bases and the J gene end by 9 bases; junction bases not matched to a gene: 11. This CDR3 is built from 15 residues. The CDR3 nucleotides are TGTGCCACCAGTGACCAGGACAGGGCCTTTGGGACGCAGTATTTT. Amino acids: CATSDQDRAFGTQYF.

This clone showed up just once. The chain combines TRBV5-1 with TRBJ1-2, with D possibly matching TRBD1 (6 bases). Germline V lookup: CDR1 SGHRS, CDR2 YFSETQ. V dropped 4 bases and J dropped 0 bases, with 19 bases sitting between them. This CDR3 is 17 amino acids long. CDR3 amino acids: CASSRNWDKITNYGYTF. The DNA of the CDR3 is TGCGCCAGCAGCCGAAACTGGGACAAAATAACTAACTATGGCTACACCTTC.

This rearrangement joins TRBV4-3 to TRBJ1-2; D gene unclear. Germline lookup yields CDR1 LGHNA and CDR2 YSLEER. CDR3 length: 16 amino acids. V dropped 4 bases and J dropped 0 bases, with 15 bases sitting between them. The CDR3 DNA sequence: TGCGCCAGCAGCCCCCGGGTGTCTTCAGCTAACTATGGCTACACCTTC. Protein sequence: CASSPRVSSANYGYTF.

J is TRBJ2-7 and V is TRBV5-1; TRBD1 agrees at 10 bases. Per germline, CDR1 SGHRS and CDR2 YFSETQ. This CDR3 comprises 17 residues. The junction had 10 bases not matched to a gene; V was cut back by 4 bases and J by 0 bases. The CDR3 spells CASSTARDRGNSYEQYV. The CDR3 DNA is TGCGCCAGCAGCACGGCCCGGGACAGGGGCAACTCCTACGAGCAGTACGTC.

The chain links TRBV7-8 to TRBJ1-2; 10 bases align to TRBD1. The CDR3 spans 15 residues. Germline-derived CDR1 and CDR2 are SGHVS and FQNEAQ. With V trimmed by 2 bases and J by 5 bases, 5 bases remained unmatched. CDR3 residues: CASSLQGQGRYGYTF. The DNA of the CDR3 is TGTGCCAGCAGCTTACAGGGACAGGGGAGGTATGGCTACACCTTC.

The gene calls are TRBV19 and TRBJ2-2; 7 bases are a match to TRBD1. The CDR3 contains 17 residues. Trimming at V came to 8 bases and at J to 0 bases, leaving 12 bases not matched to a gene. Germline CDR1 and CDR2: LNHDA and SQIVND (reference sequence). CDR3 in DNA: TGTGCCAGTCGAACCCGACAGGGTGTCGCGAACACCGGGGAGCTGTTTTTT. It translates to CASRTRQGVANTGELFF.

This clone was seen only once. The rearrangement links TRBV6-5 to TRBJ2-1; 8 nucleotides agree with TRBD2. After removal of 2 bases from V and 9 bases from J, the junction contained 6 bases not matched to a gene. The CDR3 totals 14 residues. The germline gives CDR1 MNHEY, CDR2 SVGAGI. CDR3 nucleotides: TGTGCCAGCAGTTACGCTGGTAGCGGGGTTGAGCAGTTCTTC. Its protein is CASSYAGSGVEQFF.

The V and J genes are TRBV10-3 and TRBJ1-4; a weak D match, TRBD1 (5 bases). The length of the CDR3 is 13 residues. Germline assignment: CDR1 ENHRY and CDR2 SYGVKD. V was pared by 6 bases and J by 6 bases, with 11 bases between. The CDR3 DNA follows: TGTGCCATCAGGGGGCCGCCAGATGAAAAACTGTTTTTT. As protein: CAIRGPPDEKLFF.

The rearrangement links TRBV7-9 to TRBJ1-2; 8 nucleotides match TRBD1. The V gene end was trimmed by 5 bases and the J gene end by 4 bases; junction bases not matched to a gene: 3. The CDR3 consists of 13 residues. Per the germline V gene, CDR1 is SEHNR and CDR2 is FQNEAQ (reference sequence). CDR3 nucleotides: TGTGCCAGCAGCGCAGGGGGCATCTATGGCTACACCTTC. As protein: CASSAGGIYGYTF.